These T cell receptor beta chains were read from a single sample in a study of identical twins. TCRdb independently ran MiXCR on the 5' RACE reads; one entry per CDR3 protein. The sample shows about 690,000 distinct CDR3 sequences, 5.5% to 7.5% of them seen only once. What was sequenced was naive T cells sorted from blood. These receptors came from a man aged 18 to 30 in good health. The CDR3 runs from the conserved cysteine through the conserved F or W. Clone size is given for some rows only: seen once, a few or many times, or a class if the clone is expanded.

>many|TRBV25-1
CASRSTVSYEQYF
>many|TRBV6-2/TRBV6-3
CASRLLRDTDTQYF
>few|TRBV24-1
CATSETDYQETQYF
>many|TRBV7-9
CASSSRTSGYQETQYF
>NA|TRBV12-5
CASGLVTGGITGELFF
>many|TRBV12-3/TRBV12-4
CASSADRGSTEAFF
>many|TRBV12-3/TRBV12-4
CASSFTSGYNEQFF
>many|TRBV4-2
CASRSSGSDEQFF
>NA|TRBV2
CASNTDQETQYF
>many|TRBV7-2
CASSLPTDEQFF
>many|TRBV5-1
CASSFGTGGTGELFF
>many|TRBV20-1
CSVPSRQGPNSPLHF
>many|TRBV5-1
CASSFRWNNEQFF
>NA|TRBV7-9
CASSRRGETQYF
>few|TRBV5-1
CASSLDQTYGYTF
>NA|TRBV4-3
CASSQDRRRSGNTIYF
>many|TRBV20-1
CSATFSGELFF
>few|TRBV18
CASSPQEISGANVLTF
>many|TRBV24-1
CATSEPGQGHGYTF
>few|TRBV29-1
CSVEDRLAGGYEQFF
>NA|TRBV5-1
CASSFQGRMNSPLHF
>many|TRBV27
CASSNERALFKFF
>many|TRBV6-1
CASSEGTVSAEAFF
>many|TRBV29-1
CSREQGARMGHGWDEQFF
>NA|TRBV5-1
CASSLGEVGTDTQYF
>few|TRBV12-3/TRBV12-4
CASSLSVAPDGNTIYF
>few|TRBV12-3/TRBV12-4
CASRGQPKNYGYTF
>many|TRBV28
CASSSRQGFSADEQFF
>many|TRBV20-1
CSASSRARAFF
>few|TRBV11-2
CASSYLLWRDVSNEQFF
>many|TRBV12-3/TRBV12-4
CASRPTGAVQETQYF
>many|TRBV29-1
CSVMDRGGTEAFF
>few|TRBV20-1
CSAAGGRVYSNQPQHF
>few|TRBV28
CASRPGGITQYF
>NA|TRBV4-1
CASSEQGTYNEQFF
>many|TRBV12-3/TRBV12-4
CASTLVGADYEQYF
>NA|TRBV27
CASKKGRALGTEAFF
>NA|TRBV7-2
CASSLDPGTPAKNIQYF
>many|TRBV9
CASSEGRGGGFYEQYF
>many|TRBV6-5
CASSYSWQAGADTQYF
>few|TRBV20-1
CSARGSGRAGPGELFF